The 25 T cell receptor beta chains below were found in one sample sequenced in a study of blood T cell repertoires in COVID-19. Data came from immunoSEQ multiplex PCR; TCRdb stores just in-frame clones and leaves some out. The table shows 130,000 to 150,000 clones, with more than 80% occurring only once. Sequenced input: peripheral blood. Receptors were obtained from a human donor with acute or convalescent COVID-19. The donor label of this sample is uncertain.

CDR3 protein: CASHGGLYTGELFF. Here the CDR3 DNA reads TGTGCCAGTCATGGGGGACTTTACACCGGGGAGCTGTTTTTT. V is TRBV19 and J is TRBJ2-2, with D tentatively TRBD2 (6 bases). Germline CDR1 LNHDA, CDR2 SQIVND (reference sequence). Trimming took 8 bases from V and 3 from J, leaving 13 bases between them. The CDR3 is 14 amino acids.

This sequence joins TRBV27 and TRBJ1-1; D is undetermined. Deletions cut 1 base from V and 1 base from J, with 4 bases between. Germline V gives CDR1 MNHEY, CDR2 SMNVEV (reference sequence). The CDR3 has 13 amino acids. The DNA of the CDR3 is TGTGCCAGCAGTTTATTTAGGAACACTGAAGCTTTCTTT. This gives the protein CASSLFRNTEAFF.

This clone came up a few times. The chain has TRBV3-1 (or the pseudogene TRBV3-2) and TRBJ2-5; the D is unclear. Trimming cost V 5 bases and J 4 bases, with 11 bases left between them. Looked up from germline, CDR1 is LGHDT and CDR2 is YNNKEL (reference sequence). This CDR3 is 13 amino acids long. The CDR3 coding sequence is TGTGCCAGCAGCTCTTTGAAGCCAGAGACCCAGTACTTC. Its translation is CASSSLKPETQYF.

This clone has only one observation. The chain recombines TRBV5-1 with TRBJ2-3; 10 bases are a match to TRBD2. The CDR3 spans 17 residues. The junction had 6 bases not matched to a gene; V was cut back by 0 bases and J by 2 bases. Germline V gene lookup returns CDR1 SGHRS and CDR2 YFSETQ. The CDR3 sequence is CASSLDPSGSYTDTQYF. CDR3 nucleotides: TGCGCCAGCAGCTTGGACCCTAGCGGGAGCTACACAGATACGCAGTATTTT.

Points on this clone: Because the CDR3's place on the DNA is in doubt, the DNA is left out and the CDR3 is given as listed by TCRdb. The chain uses TRBV24-1 and TRBJ2-1; the D segment call TRBD2 is taken from the table without a DNA check. The CDR3 sequence runs 13 residues, both termini included. CDR1 and CDR2 from the germline V gene are KGHDR and SFDVKD. CDR3 loop: CATSDWGEGAFFF.

The chain is built from TRBV6-5 and TRBJ1-6, with D tentatively TRBD1 (5 bases). V was trimmed by 1 base and J by 9 bases, leaving 13 bases between them. CDR3 length equals 15 residues. Germline lookup yields CDR1 MNHEY and CDR2 SVGAGI. CDR3 bases: TGTGCCAGCAGTTACTGGGGCGGGGGTGGTTCACCCCTCCACTTT. Translating gives CASSYWGGGGSPLHF.

This chain joins TRBV11-3 and TRBJ2-5; 7 nucleotides align to TRBD1. The CDR3 contains 16 residues. CDR1 is SGHNT, CDR2 YENEEA, per germline. The J segment lost 5 bases and the V segment lost 4 bases, leaving 13 bases of the junction unmatched. CDR3 amino acids: CASSSPRTGAQETQYF. In nucleotides, the CDR3 is TGTGCCAGCAGCTCGCCCAGAACAGGGGCCCAGGAGACCCAGTACTTC.

A single count supports this clone. The chain has TRBV5-6 and TRBJ1-5, with TRBD1 matching over 11 bases. There are 15 residues in the CDR3. Germline values: CDR1 SGHDT, CDR2 YYEEEE. Trimming at V came to 3 bases and at J to 7 bases, leaving 6 bases not matched to a gene. CDR3 loop: CASSSGQGAGQPQHF. The CDR3 DNA follows: TGTGCCAGCAGCTCAGGACAGGGGGCAGGGCAGCCCCAGCATTTT.

The rearrangement uses TRBV27 and TRBJ1-1; TRBD1 aligns across 8 bases. V dropped 10 bases and J dropped 1; count of bases not matched to a gene: 17. The CDR3 sequence is 17 residues long. The germline CDR1 and CDR2 sequences are MNHEY and SMNVEV (reference sequence). CDR3 in amino acids: CATITPGRGPSNTEAFF. The CDR3 nucleotides read TGTGCCACCATTACTCCGGGCAGGGGGCCCTCGAACACTGAAGCTTTCTTT.

This chain uses TRBV4-1 with TRBJ1-1, with D tentatively TRBD1 (6 bases). Trimming cost V 3 bases and J 6 bases, with 17 bases left between them. CDR1 is MGHRA, CDR2 YSYEKL, per germline. The CDR3 is 15 amino acids. CDR3 in amino acids: CASSHTPAPGAEAFF. CDR3 nucleotide sequence: TGCGCCAGCAGCCATACGCCGGCCCCAGGGGCTGAAGCTTTCTTT.

The rearrangement uses TRBV2 and TRBJ1-4; TRBD1 matches 10 bases. Trimming took 7 bases from V and 7 from J; bases not matched to a gene: 12. Germline V gene sequence: CDR1 SNHLY, CDR2 FYNNEI. The CDR3 sequence is 16 residues long. CDR3 bases: TGTGCCAGCACACATCCCGAGCGGACAGGGGGTGAAAAACTGTTTTTT. As protein: CASTHPERTGGEKLFF. Full variable domain (outside the CDR3, taken from reference TRBV2 and TRBJ1-4): EPEVTQTPSHQVTQMGQEVILRCVPISNHLYFYWYRQILGQKVEFLVSFYNNEISEKSEIFDDQFSVERPDGSNFTLKIRSTKLEDSAMYFCASTHPERTGGEKLFFGSGTQLSVL.

The V gene is TRBV6-5, the J gene TRBJ2-2; 14 bases map to TRBD2. V lost 10 bases to trimming and J lost 5 bases; unmatched junction nucleotides: 6. Germline values: CDR1 MNHEY, CDR2 SVGAGI. The CDR3 sequence is 15 residues long. The CDR3 coding sequence is TGTGCCACTCCGACTAGCGGGGGGGGAACCGGGGAGCTGTTTTTT. It encodes CATPTSGGGTGELFF.

Notes on this clone: Additional DNA sequences in this sample encode the identical CDR3. This chain joins TRBV6-5 and TRBJ2-3; 8 nucleotides line up with TRBD2. The CDR3 runs to 15 residues. Germline CDR1 MNHEY, CDR2 SVGAGI. The junction had 2 bases not matched to a gene; V was cut back by 0 bases and J by 3 bases. The CDR3: CASSYSPGGTDTQYF. Written as DNA, the CDR3 is TGTGCCAGCAGTTACTCCCCGGGGGGGACAGATACGCAGTATTTT.

This clone was found a few times. V and J are TRBV4-1 and TRBJ2-1; no clear D. Germline assignment: CDR1 MGHRA and CDR2 YSYEKL. V was cut by 0 bases and J by 7 bases, with 7 bases left in between. This CDR3 region has 13 residues. This CDR3 is CASSQEERNEQFF. The CDR3 nucleotides read TGCGCCAGCAGCCAAGAAGAGAGGAATGAGCAGTTCTTC.

In its sample, this clone was seen a few times. The chain carries TRBV29-1 and TRBJ1-1, with D hard to call. This CDR3 region has 14 residues. V lost 3 bases and J 2 bases, leaving 13 bases between the germline ends. Germline V gene sequence: CDR1 SQVTM, CDR2 ANQGSEA. The CDR3 here is CSVEHPGRNTEAFF. The DNA for the CDR3 is TGCAGCGTTGAGCATCCGGGGAGAAACACTGAAGCTTTCTTT.

This clone was seen at least ten times. V usage is TRBV3-1 (or the pseudogene TRBV3-2) and J usage is TRBJ2-1; D gene unclear. Germline CDR1 LGHDT, CDR2 YNNKEL (reference sequence). V was shortened by 1 base and J by 0 bases, with 7 bases between the two germline ends. The CDR3 has 15 residues. The CDR3 reads CASSQGLISYNEQFF. CDR3 nucleotides: TGTGCCAGCAGCCAAGGACTTATCTCCTACAATGAGCAGTTCTTC.

This clone appeared a few times. Other DNA sequences in the sample encode the same CDR3. The gene calls are TRBV9 and TRBJ2-2, with 7 bases matching TRBD1. From germline, CDR1 is SGDLS and CDR2 YYNGEE. The V gene end was trimmed by 2 bases and the J gene end by 4 bases; junction bases not matched to a gene: 5. CDR3 size: 15 residues. The CDR3 here is CASSVAGGSTGELFF. The CDR3 DNA reads TGTGCCAGCAGCGTGGCAGGGGGAAGCACCGGGGAGCTGTTTTTT.

V usage is TRBV19 and J usage is TRBJ2-2, with 9 nucleotides matching TRBD1. Germline CDR1 is LNHDA and CDR2 is SQIVND (reference sequence). J lost 5 bases, V lost 7 bases, and 8 bases had no gene match. CDR3 length: 15 amino acids. DNA of the CDR3: TGTGCCAGTAAAATGGACAGGGGACGAACCGGGGAGCTGTTTTTT. This gives the protein CASKMDRGRTGELFF.

DNA for the CDR3: TGTGCCAGCAGCAAGCAGGCGGGATGGAACACTGAAGCTTTCTTT. Translating gives CASSKQAGWNTEAFF. The chain is built from TRBV7-9 and TRBJ1-1, with D unresolved. The germline V gene has CDR1 SEHNR and CDR2 FQNEAQ (reference sequence). V lost 5 bases to trimming and J lost 1 base, with 14 bases between them. The length of the CDR3 is 15 residues.

The J gene is TRBJ2-2, the V gene TRBV19, with 8 bases that match TRBD1. The V gene end was trimmed by 7 bases and the J gene end by 6 bases; junction bases not matched to a gene: 4. CDR3 size: 13 residues. Germline CDR1 reads LNHDA; CDR2 reads SQIVND (reference sequence). CDR3 DNA sequence: TGTGCCAGTAACCCGGACAGGGCCGGGGAGCTGTTTTTT. The encoded protein is CASNPDRAGELFF.

This clone was recorded only once. V gene TRBV5-6 combines with J gene TRBJ1-3; D remains ambiguous. Germline CDR1 is SGHDT and CDR2 is YYEEEE. This CDR3 spans 14 amino acids. V lost 4 bases and J 0 bases, leaving 8 bases between the germline ends. The CDR3 loop is CASSPDVSGNTIYF. Here the CDR3 DNA reads TGTGCCAGCAGCCCAGATGTCTCTGGAAACACCATATATTTT.

The chain employs TRBV10-3 and TRBJ2-2; 9 bases fit TRBD2. The CDR3 totals 15 residues. CDR1 ENHRY and CDR2 SYGVKD come from the germline V gene. V shed 3 bases, J shed 1 base, and the junction held 0 bases outside the gene matches. The DNA for the CDR3 is TGTGCCATCAGTGAAGCGGGGGGGAACACCGGGGAGCTGTTTTTT. Amino acids: CAISEAGGNTGELFF.

This clone was picked up a small number of times. The rearrangement uses TRBV6-1 and TRBJ2-3; D might be TRBD2 (7 bases). Germline assignment: CDR1 MNHNS and CDR2 SASEGT. There are 15 residues in the CDR3. Trimming stripped 1 base from V and 3 bases from J, with 11 bases between. CDR3 DNA sequence: TGTGCCAGCAGTGAAGGGGCGGGGGCTACAGATACGCAGTATTTT. It is translated as CASSEGAGATDTQYF.

V usage is TRBV7-2 and J usage is TRBJ2-1; D call uncertain. This CDR3 comprises 15 residues. Germline assignment: CDR1 SGHTA and CDR2 FQGNSA. Trimming pared 1 base from V and 3 bases from J, leaving 10 bases between. The CDR3 protein is CASSLVAGFYNEQFF. CDR3 coding DNA: TGTGCCAGCAGCTTAGTGGCAGGTTTCTACAATGAGCAGTTCTTC.

CDR3 amino acids: CASSPSGQTYEQYF. CDR3 nucleotides: TGTGCCAGCTCACCATCCGGACAAACCTACGAGCAGTACTTC. The J gene is TRBJ2-7, the V gene TRBV18, with TRBD1 as a possible D gene (5 bases). This CDR3 is 14 amino acids long. The V end lost 2 bases, the J end lost 2 bases, and 10 bases lay between the germline ends. Germline values: CDR1 KGHSH, CDR2 LQKENI.